This T cell receptor (beta chain) appears in the sequencing data of a study of CD8+ T cells in alopecia areata. Following extraction, RNA underwent reverse transcription to cDNA, which served as the sequencing template. Clones were sequenced by immunoSEQ multiplex PCR, and TCRdb holds only the in-frame ones, with some missing. The sample has 45,000 to 70,000 clones; about 96% are singletons. This material consisted of CD8+ T cells sorted from blood, taken at week 0. This TCR derives from a human donor with alopecia areata.

This CDR3 reads CATGTSGGYNEQFF. As DNA, the CDR3 is TGTGCCACCGGGACTAGCGGGGGTTACAATGAGCAGTTCTTC. The chain has TRBV15 and TRBJ2-1, with 14 bases that match TRBD2. Germline values: CDR1 LNHNV, CDR2 YYDKDF (reference sequence). The CDR3 extends over 14 amino acids. The ends lost 8 bases at V and 4 bases at J; junction bases unmatched: 1.